This TCR beta chain was retrieved from a study of shared T cell receptors in the human thymus. Germline CDR1 is MNHEY and CDR2 is SMNVEV (reference sequence). The trim removed 5 bases at V and 7 bases at J, leaving 12 bases unmatched. CDR3 length: 17 amino acids. This table comes from immunoSEQ multiplex PCR, and its TCRdb copy is limited to in-frame clones, with some not included. The profile shows hundreds of thousands of clones, 70% to 90% of them singletons. The same data also contributed to another study, on human thymus T cells. That study reports: Healthy Finnish infants undergoing corrective surgery for congenital heart defects were the donors. Corrective cardiac operations yielded the resected thymus tissue. V and J genes seemed to be used with bias in thymic and blood repertoires.

The sample consisted of thymocytes. The chain joins TRBV27 to TRBJ2-7; 15 nucleotides agree with TRBD2. The clonotype was recovered from a boy less than two years old with a congenital heart defect. CDR3 sequence: CASSPWTSGRAWGEQYF. The CDR3 DNA reads as TGTGCCAGCAGTCCCTGGACTAGCGGGAGGGCCTGGGGGGAGCAGTACTTC.